One and the same sample provided the 31 T cell receptor beta chains below, sequenced in a study of blood T cell repertoires in COVID-19. Libraries were prepared by immunoSEQ multiplex PCR; TCRdb keeps only in-frame clonotypes and omits some of them. The data hold approximately 220,000 clones, with roughly 87% observed a single time. Sequenced input: PBMCs or T cells enriched from blood (not recorded which). These receptor sequences come from a woman in her twenties or thirties with acute COVID-19.

This chain links TRBV5-6 with TRBJ1-5, with 10 bases fitting TRBD1. CDR3 length: 16 amino acids. Germline V gene lookup returns CDR1 SGHDT and CDR2 YYEEEE. With 6 bases clipped from V and 7 bases from J, the junction kept 13 bases outside the gene matches. CDR3 loop: CASTTGTGVPNQPQHF. The CDR3 nucleotides are TGTGCCAGCACCACCGGGACAGGGGTTCCCAACCAGCCCCAGCATTTT.

The chain employs TRBV6-2 or TRBV6-3 and TRBJ2-1, with D perhaps matching TRBD2 (6 bases). Germline V gene lookup returns CDR1 MNHEY and CDR2 SVGEGT. V shed 2 bases and J shed 0 bases, with 23 bases lying between them. The CDR3 sequence is 20 residues long. The CDR3 region has the DNA TGTGCCAGCAGTTACGGCACTAGCAACTCAGGAACGAGCTCCTACAATGAGCAGTTCTTC. Translation gives CASSYGTSNSGTSSYNEQFF.

The CDR3 here is CASSAQGLNEKLFF. For the CDR3, the DNA is TGTGCCAGCAGCGCACAGGGGTTAAATGAAAAACTGTTTTTT. The chain has TRBV9 and TRBJ1-4, with 7 bases fitting TRBD1. The germline CDR1 and CDR2 sequences are SGDLS and YYNGEE. The V gene end was trimmed by 3 bases and the J gene end by 5 bases; junction bases not matched to a gene: 4. CDR3 length: 14 amino acids.

The chain is built from TRBV5-1 and TRBJ1-4, with 7 bases matching TRBD1. The CDR3 is made up of 19 amino acids. V lost 4 bases and J lost 7; bases outside the gene matches: 22. Germline CDR1 and CDR2: SGHRS and YFSETQ. CDR3 bases: TGCGCCAGCAGCCTGGACCCCGGGACAGCGATACGGGGAGGTGAAAAACTGTTTTTT. Its translation: CASSLDPGTAIRGGEKLFF.

This clone has a handful of counts. This chain uses TRBV19 with TRBJ1-1, with D possibly matching TRBD1 (6 bases). The CDR3 totals 15 residues. Germline CDR1 LNHDA, CDR2 SQIVND (reference sequence). Trimming cost V 5 bases and J 2 bases, with 15 bases left between them. The CDR3 DNA sequence: TGTGCCAGTAGTTCAGCCGGGACAACTAACACTGAAGCTTTCTTT. It encodes CASSSAGTTNTEAFF.

The chain combines TRBV11-2 with TRBJ2-3, with 13 nucleotides matching TRBD2. The CDR3 spans 16 residues. J was trimmed by 3 bases and V by 5 bases; bases with no gene match: 5. CDR1 and CDR2 from the germline V gene are SGHAT and FQNNGV. In DNA form, the CDR3 reads TGTGCCAGCAGCCCCGGGACTAGCGGGGCAACAGATACGCAGTATTTT. Its protein product is CASSPGTSGATDTQYF.

The chain couples TRBV5-6 to TRBJ1-5; TRBD1 aligns across 7 bases. CDR1 and CDR2 (germline): SGHDT, YYEEEE. The CDR3 covers 14 residues. V gave up 2 bases and J gave up 5 bases; unmatched junction bases: 4. CDR3 bases: TGTGCCAGCAGCTTTGGTACAGGGGATCAGCCCCAGCATTTT. This codes for CASSFGTGDQPQHF.

The chain is built from TRBV29-1 and TRBJ2-1; 7 nucleotides agree with TRBD1. Germline V gene data show CDR1 as SQVTM and CDR2 as ANQGSEA. V lost 4 bases to trimming and J lost 0 bases; unmatched junction nucleotides: 6. The CDR3 is 15 residues long. The CDR3 DNA follows: TGCAGCGTTGCAACAGGGGACAGCTCCTACAATGAGCAGTTCTTC. It translates to CSVATGDSSYNEQFF.

For the CDR3, the DNA is TGTGCCAGCAGCCTGCTGCAGGGGGTATATGAAAAACTGTTTTTT. Its translation: CASSLLQGVYEKLFF. The chain couples TRBV7-9 to TRBJ1-4; 7 bases fit TRBD1. V gave up 5 bases and J gave up 6 bases; unmatched junction bases: 9. There are 15 residues in the CDR3. Per the germline V gene, CDR1 is SEHNR and CDR2 is FQNEAQ (reference sequence). Variable domain in full (rest from reference TRBV7-9 and TRBJ1-4): DTGVSQNPRHKITKRGQNVTFRCDPISEHNRLYWYRQTLGQGPEFLTYFQNEAQLEKSRLLSDRFSAERPKGSFSTLEIQRTEQGDSAMYLCASSLLQGVYEKLFFGSGTQLSVL.

In DNA, the CDR3 is TGTGCCAGCAGCTTAGACCGGGTTGTGGAGACCCAGTACTTC. This codes for CASSLDRVVETQYF. This rearrangement joins TRBV11-2 to TRBJ2-5; no reliable D call. V was shortened by 0 bases and J by 5 bases, with 10 bases between the two germline ends. The CDR3 is made up of 14 amino acids. Per the germline V gene, CDR1 is SGHAT and CDR2 is FQNNGV.

The chain carries TRBV4-1 and TRBJ2-7, with TRBD1 as a possible D gene (6 bases). Germline lookup yields CDR1 MGHRA and CDR2 YSYEKL. This CDR3 is built from 16 residues. V gave up 1 base and J gave up 1 base, with 14 bases separating them. The CDR3 spells CASSQVGQLGSYEQYF. The CDR3 DNA reads as TGCGCCAGCAGCCAAGTTGGACAGCTCGGGTCCTACGAGCAGTACTTC.

The rearrangement uses TRBV7-8 and TRBJ1-1; tentatively, D is TRBD1 (5 bases). This CDR3 contains 16 residues. V dropped 5 bases and J dropped 3 bases, with 19 bases sitting between them. CDR1 and CDR2 (germline): SGHVS, FQNEAQ. The CDR3 protein is CASSRGPRGKDTEAFF. CDR3 sequence (DNA): TGTGCCAGCAGCAGAGGACCCCGGGGGAAGGACACTGAAGCTTTCTTT.

The CDR3 sequence: CASSQRDRGLYEQYF. Written as DNA, the CDR3 is TGTGCCAGCAGTCAGCGGGACAGGGGACTCTACGAGCAGTACTTC. The gene calls are TRBV6-2 or TRBV6-3 and TRBJ2-7, with TRBD1 identical over 10 bases. V was pared by 5 bases and J by 3 bases, with 7 bases of the junction left unmatched. The CDR3 extends over 15 amino acids. Germline CDR1 reads MNHEY; CDR2 reads SVGEGT.

The chain couples TRBV5-6 to TRBJ1-4, with D hard to call. Germline assignment: CDR1 SGHDT and CDR2 YYEEEE. This CDR3 is built from 14 residues. The V end was cut by 0 bases, the J end by 8 bases, with 11 bases between. CDR3 sequence (DNA): TGTGCCAGCAGCTTGGCTGCAGGTTGGGAAAAACTGTTTTTT. Its protein product is CASSLAAGWEKLFF. The full variable domain, completed using reference TRBV5-6 and TRBJ1-4, is DAGVTQSPTHLIKTRGQQVTLRCSPKSGHDTVSWYQQALGQGPQFIFQYYEEEERQRGNFPDRFSGHQFPNYSSELNVNALLLGDSALYLCASSLAAGWEKLFFGSGTQLSVL.

This chain links TRBV7-9 with TRBJ2-3; 8 bases are shared with TRBD2. The CDR3 has 17 residues. Trimming at V came to 1 base and at J to 2 bases, leaving 8 bases not matched to a gene. Germline V CDR1 and CDR2: SEHNR, FQNEAQ (reference sequence). CDR3 in amino acids: CASSLDELAGPTDTQYF. As DNA, the CDR3 is TGTGCCAGCAGCTTAGACGAATTAGCGGGGCCCACAGATACGCAGTATTTT. Full variable domain (missing parts from reference TRBV7-9 and TRBJ2-3): DTGVSQNPRHKITKRGQNVTFRCDPISEHNRLYWYRQTLGQGPEFLTYFQNEAQLEKSRLLSDRFSAERPKGSFSTLEIQRTEQGDSAMYLCASSLDELAGPTDTQYFGPGTRLTVL.

The chain carries TRBV5-4 and TRBJ1-2, with 8 bases that match TRBD1. V gave up 4 bases and J gave up 7 bases; unmatched junction bases: 6. The CDR3 covers 13 residues. CDR1 SGHNT and CDR2 YYREEE come from the germline V gene (reference sequence). Written as DNA, the CDR3 is TGTGCCAGCAGCACCGACAGGGGAAGTGGCTACACCTTC. It is translated as CASSTDRGSGYTF.

The gene calls are TRBV6-5 and TRBJ1-1; a possible D gene is TRBD1 (5 bases). Looked up from germline, CDR1 is MNHEY and CDR2 is SVGAGI. V was shortened by 0 bases and J by 8 bases, with 10 bases between the two germline ends. The CDR3 extends over 13 amino acids. The CDR3 region has the DNA TGTGCCAGCAGTTACTCAGGGGTAACCGAAGCTTTCTTT. Translation gives CASSYSGVTEAFF.

This clone was counted a single time. The V and J genes are TRBV15 and TRBJ1-4, with a weak D call TRBD1 (6 bases). This CDR3 comprises 14 residues. The V end lost 0 bases, the J end lost 7 bases, and 9 bases lay between the germline ends. The germline CDR1 and CDR2 sequences are LNHNV and YYDKDF (reference sequence). This CDR3 is CATSRDRGSEKLFF. Written as DNA, the CDR3 is TGTGCCACCAGCAGAGACAGGGGTAGTGAAAAACTGTTTTTT.

This chain connects TRBV19 to TRBJ2-3; the match to TRBD2 covers 7 bases. The V segment lost 5 bases and the J segment 6 bases; nucleotides outside the gene matches: 14. This CDR3 has 16 amino acids. Germline CDR1 and CDR2: LNHDA and SQIVND (reference sequence). The CDR3 loop reads CASSGREAGPIDTQYF. Written as DNA, the CDR3 is TGTGCCAGTAGTGGACGGGAAGCGGGGCCTATCGATACGCAGTATTTT.

The J gene is TRBJ1-1, the V gene TRBV5-1; D might be TRBD1 (6 bases). The germline V gene has CDR1 SGHRS and CDR2 YFSETQ. V lost 4 bases to trimming and J lost 3 bases, with 13 bases between them. The CDR3 is 14 amino acids. This CDR3 reads CASSAYSGDTEAFF. In DNA, the CDR3 is TGCGCCAGCAGCGCCTACTCAGGGGACACTGAAGCTTTCTTT.

The table lists this clone with a count of one. The chain employs TRBV5-6 and TRBJ1-1; the D gene is possibly TRBD1 (5 bases). Trimming stripped 4 bases from V and 5 bases from J, with 15 bases between. Germline V gene data show CDR1 as SGHDT and CDR2 as YYEEEE. The CDR3 totals 14 residues. DNA of the CDR3: TGTGCCAGCAGCATAGGGCCTGGGGGGACTGAAGCTTTCTTT. Translating gives CASSIGPGGTEAFF.

In nucleotides, the CDR3 is TGTGCCAGCAGCTTATTCGGGGTAGCGGGGGGGCCGGAGCATACGCAGTATTTT. The encoded protein is CASSLFGVAGGPEHTQYF. The rearrangement uses TRBV7-2 and TRBJ2-3, with 11 bases that match TRBD2. CDR1 and CDR2 (germline): SGHTA, FQGNSA. The CDR3 loop spans 18 amino acids. Germline trimming cut 2 bases from V and 7 bases from J; bases unmatched to any gene: 14. The whole variable domain, filled in from reference TRBV7-2 and TRBJ2-3, reads GAGVSQSPSNKVTEKGKDVELRCDPISGHTALYWYRQSLGQGLEFLIYFQGNSAPDKSGLPSDRFSAERTGGSVSTLTIQRTQQEDSAVYLCASSLFGVAGGPEHTQYFGPGTRLTVL.

This clone appeared a single time. The rearrangement uses TRBV6-6 and TRBJ1-3, with D possibly being TRBD1 (6 bases). Trimming left V 5 bases short and J 4 bases short, with 15 bases between. The CDR3 sequence is 15 residues long. Germline-derived CDR1 and CDR2 are MNHNY and SVGAGI (reference sequence). The DNA for the CDR3 is TGTGCCAGCAGTCGAATTGGACAGTCCGGAAACACCATATATTTT. This sequence encodes CASSRIGQSGNTIYF.

This sequence joins TRBV6-4 and TRBJ2-3; the match to TRBD2 covers 9 bases. Unmatched junction bases numbered 10, after V lost 0 bases and J lost 12 bases. Germline values: CDR1 MRHNA, CDR2 SNTAGT. The CDR3 is 15 residues long. DNA of the CDR3: TGTGCCAGCAGTGACTCCGCGGGTAGCGGGGGCGCTCAGTATTTT. Amino acid sequence: CASSDSAGSGGAQYF.

The rearrangement links TRBV29-1 to TRBJ2-1; no definite D call. CDR3 size: 12 residues. Trimming stripped 3 bases from V and 9 bases from J, with 12 bases between. The germline V gene has CDR1 SQVTM and CDR2 ANQGSEA. The CDR3 sequence is CSVEFSWAEQFF. The CDR3 coding sequence is TGCAGCGTTGAGTTCAGCTGGGCTGAGCAGTTCTTC.

V gene TRBV6-2 or TRBV6-3 combines with J gene TRBJ1-2; D not resolved. This CDR3 is 13 amino acids long. With 0 bases removed from V and 10 bases from J, the gap between germline ends came to 12 bases. Germline lookup yields CDR1 MNHEY and CDR2 SVGEGT. The CDR3 DNA follows: TGTGCCAGCAGTTACTCGGCGGCCGACTACTACACCTTC. This codes for CASSYSAADYYTF.

The chain uses TRBV3-1 (or the pseudogene TRBV3-2) and TRBJ1-6; the match to TRBD1 covers 9 bases. The CDR3 loop spans 20 amino acids. Germline-derived CDR1 and CDR2 are LGHDT and YNNKEL (reference sequence). The V and J ends lost 0 bases and 0 bases, in that order; junction bases with no gene match: 9. In DNA form, the CDR3 reads TGTGCCAGCAGCCAAGATCAGGGACAGGGTCAAGGCTCCTATAATTCACCCCTCCACTTT. Amino acids: CASSQDQGQGQGSYNSPLHF.

A single count supports this clone. The chain links TRBV18 to TRBJ1-2, with D perhaps TRBD1 (5 bases). Germline CDR1 and CDR2: KGHSH and LQKENI. CDR3 length: 15 residues. V lost 2 bases and J lost 5, with 15 bases in between. Written as DNA, the CDR3 is TGTGCCAGCTCACCAGGGTCTTCGGGGGGATATGGCTACACCTTC. Residues: CASSPGSSGGYGYTF.

The V gene is TRBV7-9, the J gene TRBJ1-1, with D possibly being TRBD1 (5 bases). The CDR3 contains 15 residues. Looked up from germline, CDR1 is SEHNR and CDR2 is FQNEAQ (reference sequence). Trimming stripped 4 bases from V and 1 base from J, with 13 bases between. CDR3 amino acids: CASSWLGGGNTEAFF. The CDR3 nucleotides are TGTGCCAGCAGCTGGCTCGGGGGTGGGAACACTGAAGCTTTCTTT.

This sequence joins TRBV4-3 and TRBJ2-7; 7 nucleotides agree with TRBD1. V trimming: 0 bases; J trimming: 0 bases; junction bases outside the gene matches: 5. Germline CDR1 reads LGHNA; CDR2 reads YSLEER. The CDR3 is 16 amino acids. CDR3 sequence: CASSQDGTEFSYEQYF. Written as DNA, the CDR3 is TGCGCCAGCAGCCAAGATGGGACAGAGTTCTCCTACGAGCAGTACTTC.

This clone was counted only a few times. The gene calls are TRBV19 and TRBJ2-7; possibly TRBD2 for D (6 bases). The CDR3 is 16 amino acids. The V end lost 3 bases, the J end lost 4 bases, and 19 bases lay between the germline ends. In germline, CDR1 is LNHDA, CDR2 SQIVND (reference sequence). Here the CDR3 reads CASSIDGGELRYEQYF. As DNA, the CDR3 is TGTGCCAGTAGTATTGATGGAGGGGAGCTAAGATACGAGCAGTACTTC.